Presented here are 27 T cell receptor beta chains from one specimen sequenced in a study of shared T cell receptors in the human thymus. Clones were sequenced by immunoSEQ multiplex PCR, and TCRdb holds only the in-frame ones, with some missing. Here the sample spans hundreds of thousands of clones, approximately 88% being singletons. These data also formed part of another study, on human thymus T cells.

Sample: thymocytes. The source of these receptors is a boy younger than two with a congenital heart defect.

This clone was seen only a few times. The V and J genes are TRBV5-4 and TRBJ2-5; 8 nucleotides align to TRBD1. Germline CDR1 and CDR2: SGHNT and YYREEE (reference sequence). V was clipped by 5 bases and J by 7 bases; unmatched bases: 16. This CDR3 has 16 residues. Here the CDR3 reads CASSPSGTGAGGTQYF. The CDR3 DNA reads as TGTGCCAGCAGTCCCTCCGGGACAGGTGCCGGGGGGACCCAGTACTTC.

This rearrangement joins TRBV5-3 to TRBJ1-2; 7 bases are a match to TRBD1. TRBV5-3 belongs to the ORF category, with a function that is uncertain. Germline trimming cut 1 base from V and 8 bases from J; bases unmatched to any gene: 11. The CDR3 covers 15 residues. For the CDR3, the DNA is TGTGCCAGAAGCTTGTGGCAGGGGGAAGTTCGGGGCTACACCTTC. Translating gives CARSLWQGEVRGYTF.

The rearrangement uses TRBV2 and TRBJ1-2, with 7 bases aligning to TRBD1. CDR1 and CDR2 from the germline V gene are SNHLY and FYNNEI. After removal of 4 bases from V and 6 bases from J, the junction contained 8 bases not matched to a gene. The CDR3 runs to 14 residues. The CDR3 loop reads CASSGQGWRNGYTF. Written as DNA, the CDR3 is TGTGCCAGCAGTGGACAGGGATGGCGGAATGGCTACACCTTC.

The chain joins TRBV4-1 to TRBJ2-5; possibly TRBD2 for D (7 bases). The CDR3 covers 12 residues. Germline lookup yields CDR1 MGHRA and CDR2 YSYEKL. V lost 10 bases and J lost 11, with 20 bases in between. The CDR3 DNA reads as TGCGCCACCGGCTGGGGGCGGGGGCCGCAGTACTTC. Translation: CATGWGRGPQYF.

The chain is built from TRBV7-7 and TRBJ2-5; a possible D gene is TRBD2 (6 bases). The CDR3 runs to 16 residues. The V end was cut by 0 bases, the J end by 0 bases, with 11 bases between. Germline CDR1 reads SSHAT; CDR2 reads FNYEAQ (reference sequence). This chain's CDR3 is CASSLAGGEDQETQYF. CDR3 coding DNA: TGTGCCAGCAGCTTAGCGGGGGGAGAGGACCAAGAGACCCAGTACTTC.

The CDR3 is CASSPMAGSYEQYF. CDR3 bases: TGCGCCAGCAGCCCCATGGCAGGATCCTACGAGCAGTACTTC. The gene calls are TRBV4-3 and TRBJ2-7, with no clear D. Deletions cut 4 bases from V and 1 base from J, with 11 bases between. The CDR3 loop spans 14 amino acids. Germline loops: CDR1 LGHNA, CDR2 YSLEER.

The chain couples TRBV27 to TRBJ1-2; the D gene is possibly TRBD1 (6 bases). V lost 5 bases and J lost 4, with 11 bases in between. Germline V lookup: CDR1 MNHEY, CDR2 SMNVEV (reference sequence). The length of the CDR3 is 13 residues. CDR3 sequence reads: CASSLRGLYGYTF. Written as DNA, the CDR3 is TGTGCCAGCAGTCTCAGGGGTCTCTATGGCTACACCTTC.

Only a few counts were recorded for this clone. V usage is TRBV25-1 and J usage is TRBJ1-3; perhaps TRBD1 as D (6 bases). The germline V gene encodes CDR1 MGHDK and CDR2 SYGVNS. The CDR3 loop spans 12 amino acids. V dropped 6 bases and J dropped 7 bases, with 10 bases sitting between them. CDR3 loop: CASSSRGNTIYF. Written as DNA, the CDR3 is TGTGCCAGCAGCTCCAGGGGTAACACCATATATTTT.

CDR3 sequence: CASGLPWEGAYLFDEQFF. The CDR3 DNA is TGTGCTAGTGGTTTGCCTTGGGAAGGGGCTTACCTATTCGATGAGCAGTTCTTC. The V and J genes are TRBV12-5 and TRBJ2-1; TRBD1 is a possible D gene (5 bases). V was shortened by 2 bases and J by 8 bases, with 25 bases between the two germline ends. The germline CDR1 and CDR2 sequences are LGHNT and FRNRAP. This CDR3 has 18 amino acids.

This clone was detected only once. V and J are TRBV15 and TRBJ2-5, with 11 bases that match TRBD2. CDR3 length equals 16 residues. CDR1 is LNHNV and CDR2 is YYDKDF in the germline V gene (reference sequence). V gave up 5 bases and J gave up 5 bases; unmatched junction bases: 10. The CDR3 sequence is CATSGTSGSSLETQYF. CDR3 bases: TGTGCCACCAGCGGAACTAGCGGGAGCTCTTTGGAGACCCAGTACTTC.

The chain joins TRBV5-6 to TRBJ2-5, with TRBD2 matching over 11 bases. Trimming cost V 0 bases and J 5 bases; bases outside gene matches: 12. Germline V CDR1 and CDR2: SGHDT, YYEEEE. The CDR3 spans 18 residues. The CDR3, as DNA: TGTGCCAGCAGCTTGGGGCTAGCGGGAGGCCCCGCGGGGGAGACCCAGTACTTC. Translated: CASSLGLAGGPAGETQYF.

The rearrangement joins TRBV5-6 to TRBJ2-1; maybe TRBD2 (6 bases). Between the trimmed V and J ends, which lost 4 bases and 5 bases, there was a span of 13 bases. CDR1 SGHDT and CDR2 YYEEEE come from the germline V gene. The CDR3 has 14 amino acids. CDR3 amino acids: CASSAPGDNNEQFF. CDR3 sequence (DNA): TGTGCCAGCAGCGCCCCGGGAGACAACAATGAGCAGTTCTTC.

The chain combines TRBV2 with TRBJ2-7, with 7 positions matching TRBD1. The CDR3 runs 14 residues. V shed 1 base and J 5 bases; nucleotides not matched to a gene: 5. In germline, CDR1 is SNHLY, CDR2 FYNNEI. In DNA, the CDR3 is TGTGCCAGCAGTGAAGGACAGGGTGTCGACGAGCAGTACTTC. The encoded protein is CASSEGQGVDEQYF.

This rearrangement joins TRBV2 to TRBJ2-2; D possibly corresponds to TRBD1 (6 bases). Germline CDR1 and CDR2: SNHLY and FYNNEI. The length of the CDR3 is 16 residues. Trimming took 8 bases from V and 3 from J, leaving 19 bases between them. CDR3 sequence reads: CASSKRGGTDTGELFF. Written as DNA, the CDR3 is TGTGCCAGCTCGAAACGTGGGGGCACCGACACCGGGGAGCTGTTTTTT.

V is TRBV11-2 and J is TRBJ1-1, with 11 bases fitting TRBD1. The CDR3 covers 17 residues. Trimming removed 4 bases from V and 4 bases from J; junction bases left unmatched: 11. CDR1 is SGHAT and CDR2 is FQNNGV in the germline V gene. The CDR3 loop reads CASSSEDRGRGGTEAFF. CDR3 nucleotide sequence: TGTGCCAGCAGCTCCGAGGACAGGGGGCGCGGGGGCACTGAAGCTTTCTTT.

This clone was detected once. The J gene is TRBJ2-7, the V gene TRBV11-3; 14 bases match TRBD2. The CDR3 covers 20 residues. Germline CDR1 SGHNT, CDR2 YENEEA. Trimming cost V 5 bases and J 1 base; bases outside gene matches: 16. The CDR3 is CASSLAQTTSGRAGSYEQYF. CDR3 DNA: TGTGCCAGCAGCCTTGCCCAAACGACTAGCGGGAGGGCCGGTTCCTACGAGCAGTACTTC.

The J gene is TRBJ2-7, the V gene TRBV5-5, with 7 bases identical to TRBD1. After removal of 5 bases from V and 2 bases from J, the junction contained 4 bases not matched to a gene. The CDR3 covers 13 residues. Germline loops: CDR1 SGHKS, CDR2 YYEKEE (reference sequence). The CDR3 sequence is CASRRGQAYEQYF. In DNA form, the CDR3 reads TGTGCCAGCAGAAGAGGACAGGCCTACGAGCAGTACTTC.

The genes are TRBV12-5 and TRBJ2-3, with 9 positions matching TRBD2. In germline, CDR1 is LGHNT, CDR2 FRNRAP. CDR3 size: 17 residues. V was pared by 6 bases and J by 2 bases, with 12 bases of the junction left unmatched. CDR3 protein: CASGFTLAGATTDTQYF. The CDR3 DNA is TGTGCTAGTGGCTTCACCTTAGCGGGAGCGACCACAGATACGCAGTATTTT.

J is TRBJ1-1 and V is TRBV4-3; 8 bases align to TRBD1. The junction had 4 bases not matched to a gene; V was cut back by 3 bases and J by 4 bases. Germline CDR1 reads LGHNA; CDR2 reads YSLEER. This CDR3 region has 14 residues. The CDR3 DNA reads TGCGCCAGCAGCCAGAGACAGGGGCTCACTGAAGCTTTCTTT. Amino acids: CASSQRQGLTEAFF.

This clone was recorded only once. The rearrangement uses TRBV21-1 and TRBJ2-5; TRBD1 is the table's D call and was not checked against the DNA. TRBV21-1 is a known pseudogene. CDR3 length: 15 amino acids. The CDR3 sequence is CASSNGPAGKETQYF. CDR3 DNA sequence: TGTGCCAGCAGCAACGGTCCGGCAGGGAAAGAGACCCAGTACTTC.

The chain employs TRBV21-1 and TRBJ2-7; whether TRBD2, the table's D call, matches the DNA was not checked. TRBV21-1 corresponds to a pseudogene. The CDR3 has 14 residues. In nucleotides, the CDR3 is TGTGCCAGCCCAGGGACTTCGGCCTCCTACGAGCAGTACTTC. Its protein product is CASPGTSASYEQYF.

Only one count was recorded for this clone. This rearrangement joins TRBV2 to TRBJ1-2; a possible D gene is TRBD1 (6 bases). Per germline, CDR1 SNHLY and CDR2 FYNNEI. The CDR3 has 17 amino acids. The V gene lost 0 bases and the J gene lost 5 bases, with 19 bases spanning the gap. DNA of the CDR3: TGTGCCAGCAGTGAAGCGCTTACCCCTCAGGGGCCATATGGCTACACCTTC. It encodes CASSEALTPQGPYGYTF.

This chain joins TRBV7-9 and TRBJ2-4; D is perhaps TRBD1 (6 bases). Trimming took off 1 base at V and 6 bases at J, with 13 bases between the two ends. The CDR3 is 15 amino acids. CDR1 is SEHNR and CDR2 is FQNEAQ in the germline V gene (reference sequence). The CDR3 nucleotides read TGTGCCAGCAGCTTAGAGGGACACCAACGAAACATTCAGTACTTC. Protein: CASSLEGHQRNIQYF.

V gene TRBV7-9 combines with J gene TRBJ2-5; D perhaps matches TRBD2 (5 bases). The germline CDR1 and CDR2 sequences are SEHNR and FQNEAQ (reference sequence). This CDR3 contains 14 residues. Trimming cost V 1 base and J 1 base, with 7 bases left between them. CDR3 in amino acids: CASSLGRCQETQYF. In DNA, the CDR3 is TGTGCCAGCAGCTTAGGGAGGTGCCAAGAGACCCAGTACTTC.

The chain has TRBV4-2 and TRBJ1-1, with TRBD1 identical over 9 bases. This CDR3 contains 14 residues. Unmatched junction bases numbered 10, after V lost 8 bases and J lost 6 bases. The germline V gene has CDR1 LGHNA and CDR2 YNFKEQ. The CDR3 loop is CASATGGRGAEAFF. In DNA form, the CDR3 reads TGTGCCAGCGCTACAGGGGGCCGCGGGGCTGAAGCTTTCTTT.

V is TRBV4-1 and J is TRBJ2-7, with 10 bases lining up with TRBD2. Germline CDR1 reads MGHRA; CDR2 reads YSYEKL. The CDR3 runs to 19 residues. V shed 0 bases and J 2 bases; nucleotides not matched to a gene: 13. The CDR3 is CASSQDRGPLAGAPYEQYF. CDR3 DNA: TGCGCCAGCAGCCAAGATCGAGGACCCCTAGCGGGAGCGCCCTACGAGCAGTACTTC.

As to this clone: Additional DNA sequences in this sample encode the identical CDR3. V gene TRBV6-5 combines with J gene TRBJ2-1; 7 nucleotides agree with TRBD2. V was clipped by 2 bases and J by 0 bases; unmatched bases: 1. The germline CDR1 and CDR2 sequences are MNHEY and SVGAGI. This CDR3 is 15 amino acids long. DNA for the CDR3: TGTGCCAGCAGTTACGGCGGGAGCTCCTACAATGAGCAGTTCTTC. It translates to CASSYGGSSYNEQFF.